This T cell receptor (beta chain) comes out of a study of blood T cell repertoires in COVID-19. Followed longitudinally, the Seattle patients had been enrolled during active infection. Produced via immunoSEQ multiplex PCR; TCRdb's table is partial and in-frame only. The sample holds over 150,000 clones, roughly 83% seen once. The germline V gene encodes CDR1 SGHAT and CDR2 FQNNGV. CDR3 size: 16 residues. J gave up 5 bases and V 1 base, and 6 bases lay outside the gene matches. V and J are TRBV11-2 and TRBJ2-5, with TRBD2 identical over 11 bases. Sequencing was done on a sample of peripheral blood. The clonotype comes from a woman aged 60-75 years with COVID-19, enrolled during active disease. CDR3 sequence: CASSLVSGRASETQYF. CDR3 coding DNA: TGTGCCAGCAGCTTAGTTAGCGGGAGGGCTTCTGAGACCCAGTACTTC.